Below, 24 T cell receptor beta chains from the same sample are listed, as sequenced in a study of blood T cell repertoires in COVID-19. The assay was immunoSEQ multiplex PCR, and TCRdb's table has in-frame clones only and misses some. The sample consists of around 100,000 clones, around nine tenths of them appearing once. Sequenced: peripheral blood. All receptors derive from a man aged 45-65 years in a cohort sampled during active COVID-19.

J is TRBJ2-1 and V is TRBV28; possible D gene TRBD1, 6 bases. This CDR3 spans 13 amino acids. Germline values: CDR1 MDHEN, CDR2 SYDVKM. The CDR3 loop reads CASQGMSLNEQFF. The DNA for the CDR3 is TGTGCTTCCCAGGGGATGTCGCTCAATGAGCAGTTCTTC.

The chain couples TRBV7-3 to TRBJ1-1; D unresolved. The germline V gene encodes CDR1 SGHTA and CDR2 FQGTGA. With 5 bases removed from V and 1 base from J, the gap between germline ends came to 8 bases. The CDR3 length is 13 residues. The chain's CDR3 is CASSVSRNTEAFF. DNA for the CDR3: TGTGCCAGCAGCGTATCCAGGAACACTGAAGCTTTCTTT.

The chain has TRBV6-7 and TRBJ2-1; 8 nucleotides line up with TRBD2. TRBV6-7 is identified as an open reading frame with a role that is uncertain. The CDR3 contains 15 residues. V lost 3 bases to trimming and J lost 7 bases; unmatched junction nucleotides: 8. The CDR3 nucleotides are TGTGCCAGCAGTTATAGGCGGGGGGTTCGAAATGAGCAGTTCTTC. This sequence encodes CASSYRRGVRNEQFF.

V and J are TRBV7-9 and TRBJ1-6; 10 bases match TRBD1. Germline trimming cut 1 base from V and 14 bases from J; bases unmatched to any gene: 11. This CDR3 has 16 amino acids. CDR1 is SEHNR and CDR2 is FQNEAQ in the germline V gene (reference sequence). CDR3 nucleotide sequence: TGTGCCAGCAGCTTAGAGACAGGGGGCCTGGGGCGATCCCTCCACTTT. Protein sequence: CASSLETGGLGRSLHF.

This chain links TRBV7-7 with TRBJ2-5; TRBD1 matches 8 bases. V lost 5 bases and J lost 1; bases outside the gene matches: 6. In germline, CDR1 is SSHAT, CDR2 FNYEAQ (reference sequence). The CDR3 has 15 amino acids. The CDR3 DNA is TGTGCCAGCAGCGGAAGACAGGGGCGCCAAGAGACCCAGTACTTC. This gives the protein CASSGRQGRQETQYF. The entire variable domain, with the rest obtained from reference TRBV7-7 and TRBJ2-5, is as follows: GAGVSQSPRYKVTKRGQDVTLRCDPISSHATLYWYQQALGQGPEFLTYFNYEAQPDKSGLPSDRFSAERPEGSISTLTIQRTEQRDSAMYRCASSGRQGRQETQYFGPGTRLLVL.

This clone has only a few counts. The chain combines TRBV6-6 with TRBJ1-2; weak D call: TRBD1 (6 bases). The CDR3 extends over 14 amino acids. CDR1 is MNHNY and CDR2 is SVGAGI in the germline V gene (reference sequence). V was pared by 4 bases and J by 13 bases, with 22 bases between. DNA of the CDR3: TGTGCCAGCAGTTTTTCCGGGGGGCCCTTAGGTGGCACCTTC. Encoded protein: CASSFSGGPLGGTF.

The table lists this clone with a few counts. CDR3 bases: TGTGCCAGCACGGTAGGCAATCAGCCCCAGCATTTT. Translation gives CASTVGNQPQHF. The chain joins TRBV2 to TRBJ1-5; D ambiguous. Germline V gene data show CDR1 as SNHLY and CDR2 as FYNNEI. The CDR3 is 12 amino acids. V lost 7 bases to trimming and J lost 2 bases, with 6 bases between them.

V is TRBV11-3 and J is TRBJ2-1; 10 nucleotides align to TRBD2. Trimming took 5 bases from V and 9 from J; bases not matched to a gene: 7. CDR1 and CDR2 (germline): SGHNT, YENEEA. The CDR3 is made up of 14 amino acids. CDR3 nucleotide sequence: TGTGCCAGCAGCATTAGCGGGGGGTTGGGTGAGCAGTTCTTC. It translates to CASSISGGLGEQFF.

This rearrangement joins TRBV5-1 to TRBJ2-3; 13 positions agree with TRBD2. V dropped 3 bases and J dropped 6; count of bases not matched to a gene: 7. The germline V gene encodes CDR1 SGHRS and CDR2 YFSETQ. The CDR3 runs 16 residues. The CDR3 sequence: CASSSGLAGVIDTQYF. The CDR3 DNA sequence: TGCGCCAGCAGCTCCGGACTAGCGGGGGTCATTGATACGCAGTATTTT.

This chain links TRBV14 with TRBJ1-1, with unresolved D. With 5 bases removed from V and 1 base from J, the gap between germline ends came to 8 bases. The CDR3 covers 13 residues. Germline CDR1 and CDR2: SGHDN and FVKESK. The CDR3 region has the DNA TGTGCCAGCAGCGAACAGACGAACACTGAAGCTTTCTTT. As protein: CASSEQTNTEAFF.

CDR3 bases: TGCGCCAGCAGCTTTGACAGGGGTAATGAAAAACTGTTTTTT. Encoded protein: CASSFDRGNEKLFF. The chain links TRBV5-1 to TRBJ1-4, with 8 bases fitting TRBD1. The ends lost 2 bases at V and 4 bases at J; junction bases unmatched: 1. This CDR3 region has 14 residues. Germline CDR1 SGHRS, CDR2 YFSETQ.

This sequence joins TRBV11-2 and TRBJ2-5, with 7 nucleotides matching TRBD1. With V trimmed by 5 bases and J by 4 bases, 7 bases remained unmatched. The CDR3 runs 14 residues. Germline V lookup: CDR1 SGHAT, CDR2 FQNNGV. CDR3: CASSPTGKRETQYF. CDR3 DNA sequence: TGTGCCAGCAGCCCGACAGGGAAAAGAGAGACCCAGTACTTC.

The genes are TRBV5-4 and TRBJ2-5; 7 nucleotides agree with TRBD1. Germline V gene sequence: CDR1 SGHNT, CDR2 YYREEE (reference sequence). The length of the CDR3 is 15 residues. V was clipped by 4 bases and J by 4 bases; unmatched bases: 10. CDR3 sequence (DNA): TGTGCCAGCAGCCGGGGACAGATAGGGGGAGAGACCCAGTACTTC. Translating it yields CASSRGQIGGETQYF.

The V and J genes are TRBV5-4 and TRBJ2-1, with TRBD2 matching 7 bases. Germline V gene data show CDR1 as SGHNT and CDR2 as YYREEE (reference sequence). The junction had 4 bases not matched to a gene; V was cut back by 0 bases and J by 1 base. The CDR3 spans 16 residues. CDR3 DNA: TGTGCCAGCAGCTTGGCCCTCGGGGGGTCCTACAATGAGCAGTTCTTC. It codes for CASSLALGGSYNEQFF.

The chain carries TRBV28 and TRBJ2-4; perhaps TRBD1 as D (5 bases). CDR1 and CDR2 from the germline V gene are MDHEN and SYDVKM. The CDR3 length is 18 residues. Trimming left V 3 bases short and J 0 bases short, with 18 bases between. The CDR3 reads CASSFYGARALAKNIQYF. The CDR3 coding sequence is TGTGCCAGCAGTTTTTACGGTGCCAGGGCGCTAGCCAAAAACATTCAGTACTTC. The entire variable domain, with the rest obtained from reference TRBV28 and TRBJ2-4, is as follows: DVKVTQSSRYLVKRTGEKVFLECVQDMDHENMFWYRQDPGLGLRLIYFSYDVKMKEKGDIPEGYSVSREKKERFSLILESASTNQTSMYLCASSFYGARALAKNIQYFGAGTRLSVL.

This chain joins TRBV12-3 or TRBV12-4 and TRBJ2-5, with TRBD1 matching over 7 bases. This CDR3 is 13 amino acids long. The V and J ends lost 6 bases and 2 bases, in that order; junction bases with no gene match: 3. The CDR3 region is CASSPGQQETQYF. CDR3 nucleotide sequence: TGTGCCAGCAGCCCGGGACAGCAAGAGACCCAGTACTTC.

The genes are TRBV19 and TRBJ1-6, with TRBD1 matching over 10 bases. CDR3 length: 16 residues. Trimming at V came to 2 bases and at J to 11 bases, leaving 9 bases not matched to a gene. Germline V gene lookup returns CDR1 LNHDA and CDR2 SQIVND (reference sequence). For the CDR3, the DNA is TGTGCCAGTAGTATACCGCGTGGGACAGGGGAAACACCCCTCCACTTT. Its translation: CASSIPRGTGETPLHF.

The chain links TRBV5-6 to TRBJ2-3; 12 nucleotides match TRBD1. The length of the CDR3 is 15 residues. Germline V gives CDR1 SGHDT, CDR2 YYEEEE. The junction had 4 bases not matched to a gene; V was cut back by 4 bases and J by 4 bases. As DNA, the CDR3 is TGTGCCAGCAGCCAGGGACAGGGGGCGGCAGATACGCAGTATTTT. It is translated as CASSQGQGAADTQYF.

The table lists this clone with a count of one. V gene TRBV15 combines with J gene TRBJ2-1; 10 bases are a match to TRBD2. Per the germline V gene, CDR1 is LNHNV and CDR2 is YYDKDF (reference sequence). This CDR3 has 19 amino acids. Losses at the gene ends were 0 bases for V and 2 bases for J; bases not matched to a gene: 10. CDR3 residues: CATSRDPRVAGGTYNEQFF. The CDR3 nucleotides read TGTGCCACCAGCAGAGATCCGCGGGTAGCGGGGGGAACCTACAATGAGCAGTTCTTC.

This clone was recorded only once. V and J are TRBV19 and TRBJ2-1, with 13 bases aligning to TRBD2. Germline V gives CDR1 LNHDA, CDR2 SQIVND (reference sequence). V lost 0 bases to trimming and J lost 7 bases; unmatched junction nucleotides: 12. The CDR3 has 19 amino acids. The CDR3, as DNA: TGTGCCAGTAGTATAGATCTCACCCTCACTAGCGGGGGGGTAAATGAGCAGTTCTTC. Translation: CASSIDLTLTSGGVNEQFF.

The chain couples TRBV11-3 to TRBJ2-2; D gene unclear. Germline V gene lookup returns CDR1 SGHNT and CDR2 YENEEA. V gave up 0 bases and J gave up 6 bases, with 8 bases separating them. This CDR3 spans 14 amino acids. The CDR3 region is CASSLDRVAGELFF. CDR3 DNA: TGTGCCAGCAGCTTAGATCGGGTGGCCGGGGAGCTGTTTTTT.

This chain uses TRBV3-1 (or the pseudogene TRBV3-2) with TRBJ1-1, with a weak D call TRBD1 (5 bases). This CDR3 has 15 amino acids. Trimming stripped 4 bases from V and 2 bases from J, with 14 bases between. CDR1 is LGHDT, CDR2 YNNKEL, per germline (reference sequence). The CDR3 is CASSLLGGENTEAFF. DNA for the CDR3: TGTGCCAGCAGCCTCCTGGGGGGGGAAAACACTGAAGCTTTCTTT.

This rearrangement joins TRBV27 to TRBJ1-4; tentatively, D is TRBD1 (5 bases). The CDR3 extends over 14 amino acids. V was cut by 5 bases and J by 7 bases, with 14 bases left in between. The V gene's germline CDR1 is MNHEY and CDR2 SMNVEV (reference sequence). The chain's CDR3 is CASSPREGREKLFF. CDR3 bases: TGTGCCAGCAGTCCCAGGGAGGGTCGTGAAAAACTGTTTTTT.

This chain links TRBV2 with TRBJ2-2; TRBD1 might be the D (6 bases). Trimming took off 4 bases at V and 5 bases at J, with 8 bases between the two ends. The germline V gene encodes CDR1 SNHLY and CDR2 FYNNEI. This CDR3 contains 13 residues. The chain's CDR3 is CASSVQGTGELFF. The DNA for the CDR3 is TGTGCCAGCAGTGTTCAGGGGACCGGGGAGCTGTTTTTT.